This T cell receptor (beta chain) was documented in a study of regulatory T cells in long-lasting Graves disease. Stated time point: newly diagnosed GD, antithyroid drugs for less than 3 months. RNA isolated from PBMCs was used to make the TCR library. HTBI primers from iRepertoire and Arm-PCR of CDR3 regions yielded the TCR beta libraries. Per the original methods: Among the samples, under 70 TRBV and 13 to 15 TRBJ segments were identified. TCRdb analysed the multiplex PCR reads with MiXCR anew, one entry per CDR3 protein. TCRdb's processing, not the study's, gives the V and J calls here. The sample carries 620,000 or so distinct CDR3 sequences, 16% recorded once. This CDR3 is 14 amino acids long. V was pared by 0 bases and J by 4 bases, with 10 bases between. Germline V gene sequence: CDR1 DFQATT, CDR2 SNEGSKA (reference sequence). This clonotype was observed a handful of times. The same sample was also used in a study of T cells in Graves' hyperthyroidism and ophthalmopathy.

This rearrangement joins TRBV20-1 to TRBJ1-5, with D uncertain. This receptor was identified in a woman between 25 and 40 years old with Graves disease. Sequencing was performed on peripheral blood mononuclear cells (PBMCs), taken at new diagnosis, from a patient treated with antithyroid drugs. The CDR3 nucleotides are TGCAGTGCTAGAGATTTAACGGGGAATCAGCCCCAGCATTTT. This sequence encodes CSARDLTGNQPQHF.